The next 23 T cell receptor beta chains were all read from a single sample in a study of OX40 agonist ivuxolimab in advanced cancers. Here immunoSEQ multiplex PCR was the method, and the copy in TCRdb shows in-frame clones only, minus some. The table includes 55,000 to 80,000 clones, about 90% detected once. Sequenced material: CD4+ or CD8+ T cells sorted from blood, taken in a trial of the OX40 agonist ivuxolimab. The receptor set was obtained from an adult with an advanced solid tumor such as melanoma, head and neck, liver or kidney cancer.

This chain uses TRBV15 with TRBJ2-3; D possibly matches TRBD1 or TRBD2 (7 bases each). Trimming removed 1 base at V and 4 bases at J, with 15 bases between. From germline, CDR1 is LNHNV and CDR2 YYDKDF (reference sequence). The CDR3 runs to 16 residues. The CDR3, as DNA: TGTGCCACCAGCAGAGGGGGCAGGGGGAGGGCAGATACGCAGTATTTT. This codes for CATSRGGRGRADTQYF.

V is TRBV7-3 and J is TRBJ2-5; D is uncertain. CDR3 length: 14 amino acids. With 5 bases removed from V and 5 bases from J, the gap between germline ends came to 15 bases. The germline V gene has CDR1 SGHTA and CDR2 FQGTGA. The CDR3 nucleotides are TGTGCCAGCAGCACTAACCCTGAACGGGAGACCCAGTACTTC. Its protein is CASSTNPERETQYF. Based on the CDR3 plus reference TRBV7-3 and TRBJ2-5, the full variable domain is GAGVSQTPSNKVTEKGKYVELRCDPISGHTALYWYRQSLGQGPEFLIYFQGTGAADDSGLPNDRFFAVRPEGSVSTLKIQRTERGDSAVYLCASSTNPERETQYFGPGTRLLVL.

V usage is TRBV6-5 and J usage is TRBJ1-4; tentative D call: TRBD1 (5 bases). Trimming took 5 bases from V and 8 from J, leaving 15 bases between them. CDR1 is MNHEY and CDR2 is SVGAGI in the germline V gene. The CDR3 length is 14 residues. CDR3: CASSPQGGKEKLFF. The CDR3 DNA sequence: TGTGCCAGCAGTCCGCAGGGAGGGAAGGAAAAACTGTTTTTT.

CDR3 DNA: TGTGCCAGCAGCCAACCTGGACAGGGGATCCACAATGAGCAGTTCTTC. Translated, it gives CASSQPGQGIHNEQFF. The rearrangement uses TRBV14 and TRBJ2-1; 9 nucleotides align to TRBD1. The V segment lost 2 bases and the J segment 5 bases; nucleotides outside the gene matches: 7. CDR1 and CDR2 from the germline V gene are SGHDN and FVKESK. This CDR3 spans 16 amino acids.

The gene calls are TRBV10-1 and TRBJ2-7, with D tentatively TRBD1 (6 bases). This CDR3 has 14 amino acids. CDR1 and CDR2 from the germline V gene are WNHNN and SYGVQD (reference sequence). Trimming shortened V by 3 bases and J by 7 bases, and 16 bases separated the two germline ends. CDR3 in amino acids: CASSEWAGRGEQYF. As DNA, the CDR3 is TGCGCCAGCAGTGAATGGGCAGGCAGGGGTGAGCAGTACTTC.

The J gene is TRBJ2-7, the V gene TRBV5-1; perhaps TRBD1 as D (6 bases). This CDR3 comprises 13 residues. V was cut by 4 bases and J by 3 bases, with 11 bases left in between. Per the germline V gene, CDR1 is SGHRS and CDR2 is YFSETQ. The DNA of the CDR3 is TGCGCCAGCAGCCCCAGGGGAATCTACGAGCAGTACTTC. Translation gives CASSPRGIYEQYF.

The CDR3 region has the DNA TGTGCCATCTCGCCCAGCCTTAACACTGAAGCTTTCTTT. Translation: CAISPSLNTEAFF. The chain links TRBV10-3 to TRBJ1-1; D is ambiguous. V was trimmed by 8 bases and J by 2 bases, leaving 12 bases between them. This CDR3 has 13 amino acids. Germline assignment: CDR1 ENHRY and CDR2 SYGVKD.

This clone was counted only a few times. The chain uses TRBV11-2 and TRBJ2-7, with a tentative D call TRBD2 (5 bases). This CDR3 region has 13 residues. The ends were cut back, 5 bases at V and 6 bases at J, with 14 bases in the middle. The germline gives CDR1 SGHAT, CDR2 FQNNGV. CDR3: CASSPTRFSEQYF. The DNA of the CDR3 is TGTGCCAGCAGCCCCACTAGATTCTCCGAGCAGTACTTC.

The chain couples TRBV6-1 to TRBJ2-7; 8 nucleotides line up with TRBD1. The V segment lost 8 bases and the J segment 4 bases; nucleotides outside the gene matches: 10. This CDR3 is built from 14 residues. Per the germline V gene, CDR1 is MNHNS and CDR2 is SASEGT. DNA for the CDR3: TGTGCCAGCCCAGGGACAGGTTTCCCTTACGAGCAGTACTTC. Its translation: CASPGTGFPYEQYF.

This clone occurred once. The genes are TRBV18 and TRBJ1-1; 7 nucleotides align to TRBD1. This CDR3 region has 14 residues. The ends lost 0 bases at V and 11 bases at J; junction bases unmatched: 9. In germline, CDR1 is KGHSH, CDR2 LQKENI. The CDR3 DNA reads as TGTGCCAGCTCACCACCGGAAGGCACAGGGGCCGCTTTCTTT. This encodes CASSPPEGTGAAFF.

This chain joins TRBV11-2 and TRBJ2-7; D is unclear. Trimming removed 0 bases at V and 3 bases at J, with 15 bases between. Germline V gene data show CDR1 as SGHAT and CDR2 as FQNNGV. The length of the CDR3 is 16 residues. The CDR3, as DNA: TGTGCCAGCAGCTTAGATCGGGCAGAGCTCAACTACGAGCAGTACTTC. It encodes CASSLDRAELNYEQYF.

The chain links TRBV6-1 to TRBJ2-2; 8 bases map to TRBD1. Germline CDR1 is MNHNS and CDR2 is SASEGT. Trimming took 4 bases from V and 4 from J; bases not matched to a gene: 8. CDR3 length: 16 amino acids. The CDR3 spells CASSVGRTGPTGELFF. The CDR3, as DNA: TGTGCCAGCAGTGTGGGGAGGACAGGGCCCACCGGGGAGCTGTTTTTT.

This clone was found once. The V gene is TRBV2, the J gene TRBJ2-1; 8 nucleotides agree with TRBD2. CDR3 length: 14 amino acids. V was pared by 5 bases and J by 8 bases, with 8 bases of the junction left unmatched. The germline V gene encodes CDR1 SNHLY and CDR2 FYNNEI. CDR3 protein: CASSPGLGRDEQFF. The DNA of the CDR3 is TGTGCCAGCAGTCCGGGACTAGGAAGGGATGAGCAGTTCTTC.

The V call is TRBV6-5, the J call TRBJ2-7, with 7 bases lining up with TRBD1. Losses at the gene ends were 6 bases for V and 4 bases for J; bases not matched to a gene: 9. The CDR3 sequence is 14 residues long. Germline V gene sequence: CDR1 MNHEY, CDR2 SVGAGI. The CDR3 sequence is CASSHGQERYEQYF. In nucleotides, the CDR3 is TGTGCCAGCAGCCACGGACAGGAGAGATACGAGCAGTACTTC.

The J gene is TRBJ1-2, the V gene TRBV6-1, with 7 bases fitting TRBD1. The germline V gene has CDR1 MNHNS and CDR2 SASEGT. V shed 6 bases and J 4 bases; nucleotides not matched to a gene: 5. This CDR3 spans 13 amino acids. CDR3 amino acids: CASRAGGGYGYTF. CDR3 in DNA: TGTGCCAGCAGGGCAGGGGGTGGCTATGGCTACACCTTC.

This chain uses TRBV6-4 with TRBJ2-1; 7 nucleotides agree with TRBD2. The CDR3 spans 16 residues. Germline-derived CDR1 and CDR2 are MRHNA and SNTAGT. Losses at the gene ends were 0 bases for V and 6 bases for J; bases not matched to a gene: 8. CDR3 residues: CASSDSIGDYGNEQFF. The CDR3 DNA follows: TGTGCCAGCAGTGACTCGATAGGGGACTACGGCAATGAGCAGTTCTTC.

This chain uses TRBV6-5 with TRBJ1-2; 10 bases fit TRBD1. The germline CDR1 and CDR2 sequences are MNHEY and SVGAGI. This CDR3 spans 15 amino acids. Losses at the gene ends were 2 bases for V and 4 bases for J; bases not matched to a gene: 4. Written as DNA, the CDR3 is TGTGCCAGCAGTTACCAGACAGGGGGCGGCTATGGCTACACCTTC. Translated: CASSYQTGGGYGYTF.

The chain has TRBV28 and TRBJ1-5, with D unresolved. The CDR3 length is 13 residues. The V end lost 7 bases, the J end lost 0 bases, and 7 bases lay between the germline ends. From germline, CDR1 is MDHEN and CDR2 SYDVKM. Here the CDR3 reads CASTGYSNQPQHF. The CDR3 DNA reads TGTGCCAGCACGGGGTATAGCAATCAGCCCCAGCATTTT.

CDR3 DNA: TGTGCCAGCAGCCTTAGCGGGAGGTGGGGCAATGAGCAGTTCTTC. Translating gives CASSLSGRWGNEQFF. This chain uses TRBV28 with TRBJ2-1; 10 nucleotides line up with TRBD2. The CDR3 sequence is 15 residues long. CDR1 is MDHEN and CDR2 is SYDVKM in the germline V gene. The junction had 8 bases not matched to a gene; V was cut back by 6 bases and J by 6 bases. The complete variable domain, with remaining parts taken from reference TRBV28 and TRBJ2-1, reads DVKVTQSSRYLVKRTGEKVFLECVQDMDHENMFWYRQDPGLGLRLIYFSYDVKMKEKGDIPEGYSVSREKKERFSLILESASTNQTSMYLCASSLSGRWGNEQFFGPGTRLTVL.

The CDR3 is CSPRQAYEQYF. CDR3 bases: TGCAGTCCAAGACAGGCCTACGAGCAGTACTTC. The chain is built from TRBV20-1 and TRBJ2-7, with a weak D call TRBD1 (6 bases). The CDR3 is made up of 11 amino acids. Per germline, CDR1 DFQATT and CDR2 SNEGSKA (reference sequence). V was shortened by 8 bases and J by 2 bases, with 10 bases between the two germline ends.

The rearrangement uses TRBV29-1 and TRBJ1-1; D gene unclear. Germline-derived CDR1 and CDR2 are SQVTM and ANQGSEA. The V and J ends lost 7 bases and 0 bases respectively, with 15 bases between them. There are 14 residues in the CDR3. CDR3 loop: CSATAGSLNTEAFF. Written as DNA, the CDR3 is TGCAGCGCTACAGCAGGATCGTTGAACACTGAAGCTTTCTTT.

CDR3 bases: TGCAGTGTACCCGAACAAGATACGCAGTATTTT. Its translation: CSVPEQDTQYF. The V and J genes are TRBV20-1 and TRBJ2-3; no definite D call. The CDR3 totals 11 residues. V lost 7 bases and J 5 bases, leaving 10 bases between the germline ends. The germline V gene has CDR1 DFQATT and CDR2 SNEGSKA (reference sequence).

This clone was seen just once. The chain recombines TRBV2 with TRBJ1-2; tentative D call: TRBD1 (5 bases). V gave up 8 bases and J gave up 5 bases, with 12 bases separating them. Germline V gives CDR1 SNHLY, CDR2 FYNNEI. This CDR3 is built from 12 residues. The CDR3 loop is CASHTGAYGYTF. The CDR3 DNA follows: TGTGCCAGCCATACCGGGGCTTATGGCTACACCTTC.